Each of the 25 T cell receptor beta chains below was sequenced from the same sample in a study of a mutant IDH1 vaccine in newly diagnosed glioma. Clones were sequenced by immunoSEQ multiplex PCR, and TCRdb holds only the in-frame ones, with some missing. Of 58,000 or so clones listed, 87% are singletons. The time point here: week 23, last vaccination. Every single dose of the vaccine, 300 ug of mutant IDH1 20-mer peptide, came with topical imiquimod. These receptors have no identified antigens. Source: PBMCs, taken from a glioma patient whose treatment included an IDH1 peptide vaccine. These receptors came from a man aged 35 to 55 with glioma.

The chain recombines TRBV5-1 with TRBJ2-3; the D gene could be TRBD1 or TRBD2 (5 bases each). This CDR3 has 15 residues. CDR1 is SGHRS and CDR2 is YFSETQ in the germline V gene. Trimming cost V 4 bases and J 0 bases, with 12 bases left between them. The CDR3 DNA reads TGCGCCAGCAGCGGGGGTCGCGGTAGCACAGATACGCAGTATTTT. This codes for CASSGGRGSTDTQYF.

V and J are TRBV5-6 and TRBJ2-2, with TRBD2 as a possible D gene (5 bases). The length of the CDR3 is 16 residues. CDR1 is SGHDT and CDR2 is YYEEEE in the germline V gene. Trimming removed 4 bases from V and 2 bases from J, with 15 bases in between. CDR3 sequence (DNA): TGTGCCAGCAGCCAAGGACTGCACCGAAACACCGGGGAGCTGTTTTTT. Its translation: CASSQGLHRNTGELFF.

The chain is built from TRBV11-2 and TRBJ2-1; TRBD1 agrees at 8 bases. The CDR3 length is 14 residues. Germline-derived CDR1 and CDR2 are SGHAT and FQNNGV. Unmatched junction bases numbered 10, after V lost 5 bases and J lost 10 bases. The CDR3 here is CASSPGTGGGEQFF. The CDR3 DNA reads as TGTGCCAGCAGCCCCGGGACAGGTGGCGGGGAGCAGTTCTTC. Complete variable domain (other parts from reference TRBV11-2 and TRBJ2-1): EAGVAQSPRYKIIEKRQSVAFWCNPISGHATLYWYQQILGQGPKLLIQFQNNGVVDDSQLPKDRFSAERLKGVDSTLKIQPAKLEDSAVYLCASSPGTGGGEQFFGPGTRLTVL.

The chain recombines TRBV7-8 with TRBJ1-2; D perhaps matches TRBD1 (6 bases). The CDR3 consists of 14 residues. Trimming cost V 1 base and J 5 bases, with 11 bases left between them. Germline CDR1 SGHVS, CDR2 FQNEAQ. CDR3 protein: CASSLVRGSYGYTF. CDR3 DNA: TGTGCCAGCAGCTTAGTTAGGGGGTCATATGGCTACACCTTC.

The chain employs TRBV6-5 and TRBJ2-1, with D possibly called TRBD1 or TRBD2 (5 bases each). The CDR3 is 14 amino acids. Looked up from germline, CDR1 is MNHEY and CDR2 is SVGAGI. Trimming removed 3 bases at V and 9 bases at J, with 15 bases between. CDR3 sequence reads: CASSYRNRGREQFF. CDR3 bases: TGTGCCAGCAGTTATAGAAACCGGGGACGTGAGCAGTTCTTC.

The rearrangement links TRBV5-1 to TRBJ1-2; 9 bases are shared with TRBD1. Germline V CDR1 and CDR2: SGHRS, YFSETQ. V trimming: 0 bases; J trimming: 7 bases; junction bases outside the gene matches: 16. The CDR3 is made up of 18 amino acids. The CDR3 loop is CASSLESGSGTGSFGYTF. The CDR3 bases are TGCGCCAGCAGCTTGGAATCTGGGTCGGGGACAGGGTCATTTGGCTACACCTTC.

CDR3 nucleotide sequence: TGTGCCAGTAGTATCTCCCGACAGCCTAGCAATCAGCCCCAGCATTTT. This translates into CASSISRQPSNQPQHF. This chain joins TRBV19 and TRBJ1-5; D possibly corresponds to TRBD1 (5 bases). Germline CDR1 reads LNHDA; CDR2 reads SQIVND (reference sequence). The CDR3 sequence is 16 residues long. The V gene lost 3 bases and the J gene lost 0 bases, with 12 bases spanning the gap.

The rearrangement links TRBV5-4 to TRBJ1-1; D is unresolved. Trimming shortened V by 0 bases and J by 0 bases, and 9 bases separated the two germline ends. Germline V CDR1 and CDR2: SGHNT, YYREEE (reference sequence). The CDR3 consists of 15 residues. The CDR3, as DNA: TGTGCCAGCAGCTTGGAGGTGACTCTGAACACTGAAGCTTTCTTT. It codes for CASSLEVTLNTEAFF.

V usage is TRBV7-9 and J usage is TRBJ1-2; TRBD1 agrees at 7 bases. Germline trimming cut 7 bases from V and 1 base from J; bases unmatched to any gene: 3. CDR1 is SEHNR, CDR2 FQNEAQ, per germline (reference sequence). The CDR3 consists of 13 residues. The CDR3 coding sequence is TGTGCCAGCACCCCAGGGGGTAACTATGGCTACACCTTC. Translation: CASTPGGNYGYTF.

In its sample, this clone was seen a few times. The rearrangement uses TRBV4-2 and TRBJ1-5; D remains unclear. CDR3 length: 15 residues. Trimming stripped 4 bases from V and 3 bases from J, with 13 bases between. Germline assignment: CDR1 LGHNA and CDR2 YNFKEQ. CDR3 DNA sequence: TGTGCCAGCAGCCCCCGGGTAAGCGTCAATCAGCCCCAGCATTTT. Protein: CASSPRVSVNQPQHF.

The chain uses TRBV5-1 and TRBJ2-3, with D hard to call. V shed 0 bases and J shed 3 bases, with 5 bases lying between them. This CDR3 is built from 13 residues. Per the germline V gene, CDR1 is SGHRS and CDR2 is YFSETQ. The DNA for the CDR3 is TGCGCCAGCAGCTTGGGCGGAACAGATACGCAGTATTTT. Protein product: CASSLGGTDTQYF.

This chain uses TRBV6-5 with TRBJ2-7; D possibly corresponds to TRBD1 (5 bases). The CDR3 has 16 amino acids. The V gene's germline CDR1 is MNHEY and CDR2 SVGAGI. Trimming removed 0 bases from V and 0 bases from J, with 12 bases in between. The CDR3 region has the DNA TGTGCCAGCAGTTACTCGGGGCGCGGCAGCTCCTACGAGCAGTACTTC. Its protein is CASSYSGRGSSYEQYF.

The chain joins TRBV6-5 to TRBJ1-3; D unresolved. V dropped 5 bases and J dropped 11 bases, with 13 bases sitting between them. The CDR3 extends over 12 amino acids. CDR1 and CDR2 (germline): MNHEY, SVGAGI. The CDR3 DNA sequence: TGTGCCAGCAGTACCGTGGGGAACGCCATATATTTT. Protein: CASSTVGNAIYF.

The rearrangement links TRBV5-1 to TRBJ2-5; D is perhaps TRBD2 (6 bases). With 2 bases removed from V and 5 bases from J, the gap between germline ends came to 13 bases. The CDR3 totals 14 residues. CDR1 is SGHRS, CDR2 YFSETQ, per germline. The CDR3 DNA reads TGCGCCAGCAGCTTCGGTCCGGGAGCGGAGACCCAGTACTTC. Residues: CASSFGPGAETQYF.

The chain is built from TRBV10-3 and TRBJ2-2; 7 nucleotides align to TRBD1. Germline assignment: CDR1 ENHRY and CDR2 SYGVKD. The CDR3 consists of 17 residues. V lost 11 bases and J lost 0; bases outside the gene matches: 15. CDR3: CAPLTDRVTSNTGELFF. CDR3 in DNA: TGTGCCCCGTTAACCGACAGGGTGACTTCGAACACCGGGGAGCTGTTTTTT.

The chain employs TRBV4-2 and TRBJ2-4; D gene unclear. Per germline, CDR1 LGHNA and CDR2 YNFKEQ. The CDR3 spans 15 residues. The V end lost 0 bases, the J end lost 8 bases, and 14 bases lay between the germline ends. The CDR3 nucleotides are TGTGCCAGCAGCCAAGATTTCGCACATAGGGACATTCAGTACTTC. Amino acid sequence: CASSQDFAHRDIQYF.

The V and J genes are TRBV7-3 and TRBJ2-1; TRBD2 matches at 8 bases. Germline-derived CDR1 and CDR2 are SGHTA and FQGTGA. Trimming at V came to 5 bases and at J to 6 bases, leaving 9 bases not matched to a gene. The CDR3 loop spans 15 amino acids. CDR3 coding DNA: TGTGCCAGCAGCCAAGGGGCTAGCGGGTCCAATGAGCAGTTCTTC. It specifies CASSQGASGSNEQFF.

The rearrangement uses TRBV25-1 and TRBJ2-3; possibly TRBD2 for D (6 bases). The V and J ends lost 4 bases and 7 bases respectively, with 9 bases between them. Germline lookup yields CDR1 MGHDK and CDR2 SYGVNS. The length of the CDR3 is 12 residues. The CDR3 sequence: CASSVGGNTQYF. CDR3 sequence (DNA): TGTGCCAGCAGTGTTGGGGGGAATACGCAGTATTTT.

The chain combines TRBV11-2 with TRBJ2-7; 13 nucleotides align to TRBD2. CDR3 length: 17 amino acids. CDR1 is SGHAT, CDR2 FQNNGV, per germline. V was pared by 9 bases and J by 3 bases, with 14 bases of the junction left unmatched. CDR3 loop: CASSQLAGGPWVYEQYF. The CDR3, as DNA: TGTGCCAGTTCGCAACTAGCGGGAGGGCCGTGGGTCTACGAGCAGTACTTC.

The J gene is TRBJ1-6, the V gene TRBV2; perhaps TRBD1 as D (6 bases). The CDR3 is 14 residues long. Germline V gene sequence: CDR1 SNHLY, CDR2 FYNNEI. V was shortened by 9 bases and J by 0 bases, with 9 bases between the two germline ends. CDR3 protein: CASQGRSYNSPLHF. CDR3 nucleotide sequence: TGTGCCAGTCAGGGGCGCTCCTATAATTCACCCCTCCACTTT. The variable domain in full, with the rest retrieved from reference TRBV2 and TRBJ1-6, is EPEVTQTPSHQVTQMGQEVILRCVPISNHLYFYWYRQILGQKVEFLVSFYNNEISEKSEIFDDQFSVERPDGSNFTLKIRSTKLEDSAMYFCASQGRSYNSPLHFGNGTRLTVT.

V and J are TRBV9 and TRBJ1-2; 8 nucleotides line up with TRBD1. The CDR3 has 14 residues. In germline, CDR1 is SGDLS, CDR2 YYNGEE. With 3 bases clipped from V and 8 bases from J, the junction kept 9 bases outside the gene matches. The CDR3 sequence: CASSAATGAGGYTF. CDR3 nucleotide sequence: TGTGCCAGCAGCGCAGCGACAGGGGCGGGCGGCTACACCTTC. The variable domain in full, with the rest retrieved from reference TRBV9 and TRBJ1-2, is DSGVTQTPKHLITATGQRVTLRCSPRSGDLSVYWYQQSLDQGLQFLIQYYNGEERAKGNILERFSAQQFPDLHSELNLSSLELGDSALYFCASSAATGAGGYTFGSGTRLTVV.

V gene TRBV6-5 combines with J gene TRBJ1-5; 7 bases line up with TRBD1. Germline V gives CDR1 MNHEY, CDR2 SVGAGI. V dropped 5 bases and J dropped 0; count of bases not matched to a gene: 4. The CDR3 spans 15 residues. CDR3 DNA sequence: TGTGCCAGCAGTGGCGACAGGGCTAGCAATCAGCCCCAGCATTTT. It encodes CASSGDRASNQPQHF.

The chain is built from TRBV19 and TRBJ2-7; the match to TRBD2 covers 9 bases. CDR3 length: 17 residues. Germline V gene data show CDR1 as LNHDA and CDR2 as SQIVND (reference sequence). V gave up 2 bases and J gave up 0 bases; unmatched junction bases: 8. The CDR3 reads CASSISASGTISYEQYF. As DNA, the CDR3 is TGTGCCAGTAGTATATCCGCTAGCGGGACTATCTCCTACGAGCAGTACTTC.

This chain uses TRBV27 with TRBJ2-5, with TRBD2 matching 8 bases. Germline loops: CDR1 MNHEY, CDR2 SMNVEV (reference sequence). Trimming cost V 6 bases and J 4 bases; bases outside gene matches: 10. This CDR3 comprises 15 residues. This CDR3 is CASSPAGGKGETQYF. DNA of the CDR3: TGTGCCAGCAGCCCCGCGGGGGGAAAGGGAGAGACCCAGTACTTC.

The CDR3 DNA follows: TGTGCCAGCAGACGTGATGGGTCAACGGGAGGCTACACCTTC. It specifies CASRRDGSTGGYTF. The chain is built from TRBV27 and TRBJ1-2, with D uncertain. The ends were cut back, 6 bases at V and 8 bases at J, with 19 bases in the middle. The CDR3 covers 14 residues. The germline CDR1 and CDR2 sequences are MNHEY and SMNVEV (reference sequence).